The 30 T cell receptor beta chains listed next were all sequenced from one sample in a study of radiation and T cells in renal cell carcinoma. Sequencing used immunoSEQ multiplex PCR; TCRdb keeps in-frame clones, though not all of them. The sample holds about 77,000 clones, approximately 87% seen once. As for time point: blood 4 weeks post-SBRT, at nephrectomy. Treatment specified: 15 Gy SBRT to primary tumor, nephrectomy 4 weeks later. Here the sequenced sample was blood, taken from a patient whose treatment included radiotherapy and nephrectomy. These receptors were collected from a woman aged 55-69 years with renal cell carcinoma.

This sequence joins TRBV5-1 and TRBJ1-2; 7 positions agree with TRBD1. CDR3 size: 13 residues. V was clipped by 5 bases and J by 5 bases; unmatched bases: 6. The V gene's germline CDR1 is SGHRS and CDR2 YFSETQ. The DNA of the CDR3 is TGCGCCAGCAGTTTAGACAGGGTGTATGGCTACACCTTC. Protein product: CASSLDRVYGYTF. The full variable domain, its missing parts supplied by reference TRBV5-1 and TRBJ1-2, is KAGVTQTPRYLIKTRGQQVTLSCSPISGHRSVSWYQQTPGQGLQFLFEYFSETQRNKGNFPGRFSGRQFSNSRSEMNVSTLELGDSALYLCASSLDRVYGYTFGSGTRLTVV.

As DNA, the CDR3 is TGTGCCAGCACGGGACAGAGCTCCTACGAGCAGTACTTC. Residues: CASTGQSSYEQYF. The J gene is TRBJ2-7, the V gene TRBV6-1, with TRBD1 identical over 7 bases. Trimming took 7 bases from V and 0 from J; bases not matched to a gene: 3. Germline assignment: CDR1 MNHNS and CDR2 SASEGT. The CDR3 has 13 amino acids.

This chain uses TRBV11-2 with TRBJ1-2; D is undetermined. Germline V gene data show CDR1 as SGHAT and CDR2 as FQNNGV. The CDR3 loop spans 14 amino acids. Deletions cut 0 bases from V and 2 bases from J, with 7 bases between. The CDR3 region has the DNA TGTGCCAGCAGCTTAGAAGCAGGAAACTATGGCTACACCTTC. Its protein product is CASSLEAGNYGYTF.

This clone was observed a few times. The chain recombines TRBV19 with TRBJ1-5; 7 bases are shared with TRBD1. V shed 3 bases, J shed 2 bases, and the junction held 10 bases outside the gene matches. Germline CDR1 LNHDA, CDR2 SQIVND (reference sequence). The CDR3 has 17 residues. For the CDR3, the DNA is TGTGCCAGTAGTATGAGCCCCGGGCAGGGGGGCAATCAGCCCCAGCATTTT. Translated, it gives CASSMSPGQGGNQPQHF. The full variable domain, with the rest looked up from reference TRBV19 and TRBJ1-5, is DGGITQSPKYLFRKEGQNVTLSCEQNLNHDAMYWYRQDPGQGLRLIYYSQIVNDFQKGDIAEGYSVSREKKESFPLTVTSAQKNPTAFYLCASSMSPGQGGNQPQHFGDGTRLSIL.

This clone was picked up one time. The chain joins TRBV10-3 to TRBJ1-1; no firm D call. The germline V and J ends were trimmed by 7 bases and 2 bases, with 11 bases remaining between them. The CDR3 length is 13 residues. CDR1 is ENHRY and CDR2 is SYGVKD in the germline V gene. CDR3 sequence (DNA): TGTGCCATCAAGCGGCAGAACAACACTGAAGCTTTCTTT. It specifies CAIKRQNNTEAFF.

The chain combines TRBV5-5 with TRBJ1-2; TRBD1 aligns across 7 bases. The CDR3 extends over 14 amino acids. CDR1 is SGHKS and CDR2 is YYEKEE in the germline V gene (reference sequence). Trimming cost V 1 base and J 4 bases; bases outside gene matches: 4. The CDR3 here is CASSLQSGGYGYTF. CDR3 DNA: TGTGCCAGCAGCTTGCAGTCAGGGGGCTATGGCTACACCTTC.

CDR3 bases: TGTGCCAGCACTCGGGGGGGAGACACCGGGGAGCTGTTTTTT. Encoded protein: CASTRGGDTGELFF. V is TRBV6-5 and J is TRBJ2-2; 8 positions agree with TRBD2. The germline CDR1 and CDR2 sequences are MNHEY and SVGAGI. The J segment lost 3 bases and the V segment lost 7 bases, leaving 4 bases of the junction unmatched. The CDR3 consists of 14 residues.

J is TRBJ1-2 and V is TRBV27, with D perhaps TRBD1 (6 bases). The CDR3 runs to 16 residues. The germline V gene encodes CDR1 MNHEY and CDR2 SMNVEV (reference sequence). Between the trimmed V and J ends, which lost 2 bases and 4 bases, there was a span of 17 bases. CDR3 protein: CASSLRGTGGIYGYTF. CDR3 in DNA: TGTGCCAGCAGTTTAAGGGGAACGGGGGGCATCTATGGCTACACCTTC.

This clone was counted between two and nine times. CDR3 DNA: TGTGCCAGCAGTACGGGAGTTAACAAGCAGTACTTC. Its protein is CASSTGVNKQYF. The chain recombines TRBV6-5 with TRBJ2-7; D is possibly TRBD2 (6 bases). There are 12 residues in the CDR3. Germline values: CDR1 MNHEY, CDR2 SVGAGI. V lost 5 bases to trimming and J lost 8 bases, with 13 bases between them.

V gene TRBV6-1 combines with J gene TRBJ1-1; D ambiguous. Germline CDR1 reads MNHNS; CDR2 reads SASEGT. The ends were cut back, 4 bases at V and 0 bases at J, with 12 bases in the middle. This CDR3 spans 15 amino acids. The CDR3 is CASSAESYMNTEAFF. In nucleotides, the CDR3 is TGTGCCAGCAGTGCCGAGTCGTATATGAACACTGAAGCTTTCTTT.

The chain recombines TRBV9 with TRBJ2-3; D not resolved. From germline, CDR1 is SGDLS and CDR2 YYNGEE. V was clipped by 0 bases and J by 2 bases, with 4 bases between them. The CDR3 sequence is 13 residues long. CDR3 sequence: CASSVGATDTQYF. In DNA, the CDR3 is TGTGCCAGCAGCGTAGGAGCCACAGATACGCAGTATTTT.

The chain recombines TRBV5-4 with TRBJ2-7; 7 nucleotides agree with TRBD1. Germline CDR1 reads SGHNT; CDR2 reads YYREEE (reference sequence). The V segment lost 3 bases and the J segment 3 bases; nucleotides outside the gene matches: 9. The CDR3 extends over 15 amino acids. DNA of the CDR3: TGTGCCAGCAGCTCGAACAGGGGTGGCGGCTACGAGCAGTACTTC. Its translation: CASSSNRGGGYEQYF. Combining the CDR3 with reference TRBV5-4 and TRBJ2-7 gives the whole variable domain ETGVTQSPTHLIKTRGQQVTLRCSSQSGHNTVSWYQQALGQGPQFIFQYYREEENGRGNFPPRFSGLQFPNYSSELNVNALELDDSALYLCASSSNRGGGYEQYFGPGTRLTVT.

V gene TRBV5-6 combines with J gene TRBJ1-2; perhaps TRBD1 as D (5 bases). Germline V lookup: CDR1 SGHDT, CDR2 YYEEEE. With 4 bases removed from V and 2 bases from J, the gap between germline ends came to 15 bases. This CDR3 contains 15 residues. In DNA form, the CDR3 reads TGTGCCAGCAGCGGGACTAAGGGGATAAACTATGGCTACACCTTC. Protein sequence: CASSGTKGINYGYTF.

The CDR3 DNA reads TGTGCCAGCAGGGAAGGGAGCGTTTATAGCAATCAGCCCCAGCATTTT. Its protein product is CASREGSVYSNQPQHF. This chain joins TRBV28 and TRBJ1-5; no definite D call. The V and J ends lost 6 bases and 0 bases respectively, with 15 bases between them. Germline V gene sequence: CDR1 MDHEN, CDR2 SYDVKM. This CDR3 contains 16 residues.

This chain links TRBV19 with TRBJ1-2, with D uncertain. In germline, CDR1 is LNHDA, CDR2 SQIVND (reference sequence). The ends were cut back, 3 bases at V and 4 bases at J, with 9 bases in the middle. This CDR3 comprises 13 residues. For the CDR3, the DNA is TGTGCCAGTAGTATTGACGGAACCTATGGCTACACCTTC. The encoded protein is CASSIDGTYGYTF.

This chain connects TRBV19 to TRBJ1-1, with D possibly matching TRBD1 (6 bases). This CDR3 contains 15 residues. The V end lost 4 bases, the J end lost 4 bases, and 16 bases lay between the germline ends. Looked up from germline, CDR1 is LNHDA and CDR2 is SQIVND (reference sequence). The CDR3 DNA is TGTGCCAGTAGTACCCGACAGGAGGAGGGCACTGAAGCTTTCTTT. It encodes CASSTRQEEGTEAFF.

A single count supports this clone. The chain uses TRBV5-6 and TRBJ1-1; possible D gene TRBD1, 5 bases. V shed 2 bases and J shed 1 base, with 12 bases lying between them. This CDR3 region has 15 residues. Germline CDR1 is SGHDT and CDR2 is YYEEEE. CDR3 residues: CASSLDRHGNTEAFF. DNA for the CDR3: TGTGCCAGCAGCTTAGACAGACACGGGAACACTGAAGCTTTCTTT.

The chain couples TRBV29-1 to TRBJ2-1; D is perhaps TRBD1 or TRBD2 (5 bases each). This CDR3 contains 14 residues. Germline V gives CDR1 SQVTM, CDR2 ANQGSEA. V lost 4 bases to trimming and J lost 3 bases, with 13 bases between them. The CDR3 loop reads CSVVGRENYNEQFF. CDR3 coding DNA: TGCAGCGTTGTGGGCAGGGAGAACTACAATGAGCAGTTCTTC.

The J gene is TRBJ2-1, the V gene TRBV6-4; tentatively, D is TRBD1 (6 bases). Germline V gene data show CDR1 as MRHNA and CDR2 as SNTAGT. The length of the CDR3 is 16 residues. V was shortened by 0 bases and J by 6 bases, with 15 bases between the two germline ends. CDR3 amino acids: CASSDSGASGLNEQFF. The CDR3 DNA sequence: TGTGCCAGCAGTGACTCGGGGGCCTCAGGTCTCAATGAGCAGTTCTTC.

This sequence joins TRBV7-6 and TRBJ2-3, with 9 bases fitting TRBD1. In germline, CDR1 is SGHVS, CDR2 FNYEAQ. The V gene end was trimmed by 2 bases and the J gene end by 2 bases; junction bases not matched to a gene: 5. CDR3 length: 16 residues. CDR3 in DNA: TGTGCCAGCAGCTTAACAGGACAGGGGTCCACAGATACGCAGTATTTT. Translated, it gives CASSLTGQGSTDTQYF.

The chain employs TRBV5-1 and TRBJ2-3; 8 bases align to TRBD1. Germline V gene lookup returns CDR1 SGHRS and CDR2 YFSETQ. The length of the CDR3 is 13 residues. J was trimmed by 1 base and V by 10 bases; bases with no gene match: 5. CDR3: CAVPGQGTDTQYF. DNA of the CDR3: TGCGCCGTACCGGGACAGGGCACAGATACGCAGTATTTT.

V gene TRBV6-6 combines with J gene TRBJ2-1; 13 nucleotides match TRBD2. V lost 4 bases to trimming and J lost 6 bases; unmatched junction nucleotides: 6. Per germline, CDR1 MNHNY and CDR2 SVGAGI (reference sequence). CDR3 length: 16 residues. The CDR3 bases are TGTGCCAGCAGTTCCGTTACTAGCGGGGGGGCCAATGAGCAGTTCTTC. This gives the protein CASSSVTSGGANEQFF.

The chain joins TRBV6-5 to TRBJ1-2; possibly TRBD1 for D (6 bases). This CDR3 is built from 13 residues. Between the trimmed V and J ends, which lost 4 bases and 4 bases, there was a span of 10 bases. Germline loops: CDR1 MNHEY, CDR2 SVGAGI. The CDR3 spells CASSSRGGYGYTF. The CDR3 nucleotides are TGTGCCAGCAGTTCCAGGGGAGGCTATGGCTACACCTTC.

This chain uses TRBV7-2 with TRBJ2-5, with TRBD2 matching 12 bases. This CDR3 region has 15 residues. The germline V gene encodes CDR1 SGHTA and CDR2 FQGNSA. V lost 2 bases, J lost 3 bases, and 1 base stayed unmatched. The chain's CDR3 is CASSLRLAGEETQYF. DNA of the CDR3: TGTGCCAGCAGCTTAAGACTAGCGGGAGAAGAGACCCAGTACTTC.

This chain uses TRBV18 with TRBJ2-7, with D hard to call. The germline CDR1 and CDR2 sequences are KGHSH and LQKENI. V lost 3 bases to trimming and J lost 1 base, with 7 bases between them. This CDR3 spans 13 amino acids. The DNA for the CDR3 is TGTGCCAGCTCACCGCCTGGGTCCTACGAGCAGTACTTC. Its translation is CASSPPGSYEQYF.

The CDR3: CASSVGLYGYTF. The CDR3 nucleotides are TGTGCCAGCAGCGTGGGCCTCTATGGCTACACCTTC. The chain is built from TRBV4-2 and TRBJ1-2, with D hard to call. Trimming took off 5 bases at V and 4 bases at J, with 8 bases between the two ends. Germline CDR1 is LGHNA and CDR2 is YNFKEQ. The CDR3 runs 12 residues.

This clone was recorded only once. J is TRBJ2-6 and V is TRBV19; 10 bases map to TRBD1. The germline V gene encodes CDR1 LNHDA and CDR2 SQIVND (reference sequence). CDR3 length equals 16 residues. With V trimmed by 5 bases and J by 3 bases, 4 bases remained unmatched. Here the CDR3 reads CASSRQGAFGANVLTF. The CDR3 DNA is TGTGCCAGTAGTCGACAGGGGGCTTTTGGGGCCAACGTCCTGACTTTC.

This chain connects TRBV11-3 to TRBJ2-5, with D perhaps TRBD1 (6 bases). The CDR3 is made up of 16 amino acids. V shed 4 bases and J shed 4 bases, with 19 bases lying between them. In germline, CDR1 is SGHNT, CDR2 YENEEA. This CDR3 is CASSSTLGQPGETQYF. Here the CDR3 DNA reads TGTGCCAGCAGCTCCACGCTTGGACAGCCAGGAGAGACCCAGTACTTC.

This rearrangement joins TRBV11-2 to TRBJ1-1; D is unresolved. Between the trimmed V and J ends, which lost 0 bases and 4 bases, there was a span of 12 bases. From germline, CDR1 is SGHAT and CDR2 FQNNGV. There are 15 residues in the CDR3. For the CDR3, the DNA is TGTGCCAGCAGCTTAGAGGGGTCTGGTAGCACTGAAGCTTTCTTT. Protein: CASSLEGSGSTEAFF. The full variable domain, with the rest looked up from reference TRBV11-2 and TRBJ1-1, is EAGVAQSPRYKIIEKRQSVAFWCNPISGHATLYWYQQILGQGPKLLIQFQNNGVVDDSQLPKDRFSAERLKGVDSTLKIQPAKLEDSAVYLCASSLEGSGSTEAFFGQGTRLTVV.

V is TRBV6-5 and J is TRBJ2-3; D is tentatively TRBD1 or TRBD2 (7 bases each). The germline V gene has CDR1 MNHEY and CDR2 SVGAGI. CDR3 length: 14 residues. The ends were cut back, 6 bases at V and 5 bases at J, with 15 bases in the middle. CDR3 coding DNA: TGTGCCAGCAGCCCCAGGGGGGGTGAAGATACGCAGTATTTT. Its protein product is CASSPRGGEDTQYF.